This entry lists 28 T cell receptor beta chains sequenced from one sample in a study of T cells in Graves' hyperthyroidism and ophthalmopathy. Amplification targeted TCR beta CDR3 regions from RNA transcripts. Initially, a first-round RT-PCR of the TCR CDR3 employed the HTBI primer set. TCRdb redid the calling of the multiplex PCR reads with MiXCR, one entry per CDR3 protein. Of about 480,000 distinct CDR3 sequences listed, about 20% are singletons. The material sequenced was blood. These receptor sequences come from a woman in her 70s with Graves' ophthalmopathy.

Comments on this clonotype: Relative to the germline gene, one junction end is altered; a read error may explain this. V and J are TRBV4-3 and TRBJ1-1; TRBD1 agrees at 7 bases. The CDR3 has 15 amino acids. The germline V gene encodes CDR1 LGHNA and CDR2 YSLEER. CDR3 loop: CASSHPDRENTEALF. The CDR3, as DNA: TGCGCCAGCAGCCACCCCGACAGGGAGAACACTGAAGCTCTCTTT.

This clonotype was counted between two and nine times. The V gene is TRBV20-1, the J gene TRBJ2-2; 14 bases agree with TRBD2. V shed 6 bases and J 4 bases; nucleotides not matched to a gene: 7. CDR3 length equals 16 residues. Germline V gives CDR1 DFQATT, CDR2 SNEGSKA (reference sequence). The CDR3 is CSAQGTSGSPTGELFF. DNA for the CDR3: TGCAGTGCCCAAGGGACTAGCGGGAGTCCCACCGGGGAGCTGTTTTTT.

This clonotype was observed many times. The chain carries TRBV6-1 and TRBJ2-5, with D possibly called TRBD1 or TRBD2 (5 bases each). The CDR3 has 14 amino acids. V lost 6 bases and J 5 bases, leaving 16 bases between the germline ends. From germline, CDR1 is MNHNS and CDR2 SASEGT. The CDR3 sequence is CASSEGPYQETQYF. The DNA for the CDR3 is TGTGCCAGCAGCGAGGGGCCTTATCAGGAGACCCAGTACTTC.

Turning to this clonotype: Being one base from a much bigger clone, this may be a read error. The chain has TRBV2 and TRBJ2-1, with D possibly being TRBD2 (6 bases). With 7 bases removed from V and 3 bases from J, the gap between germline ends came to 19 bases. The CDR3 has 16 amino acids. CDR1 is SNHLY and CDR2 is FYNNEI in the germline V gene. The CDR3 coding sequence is TGTGCCAGCAATGGAAACGCGGGAAACTTCTACAATGAGCAGTTCTTC. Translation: CASNGNAGNFYNEQFF.

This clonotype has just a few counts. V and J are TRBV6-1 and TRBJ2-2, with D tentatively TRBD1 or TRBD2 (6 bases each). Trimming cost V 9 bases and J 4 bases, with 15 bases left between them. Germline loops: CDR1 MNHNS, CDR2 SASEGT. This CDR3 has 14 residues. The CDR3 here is CARSVGGFTGELFF. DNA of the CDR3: TGTGCCAGATCCGTAGGGGGGTTCACCGGGGAGCTGTTTTTT.

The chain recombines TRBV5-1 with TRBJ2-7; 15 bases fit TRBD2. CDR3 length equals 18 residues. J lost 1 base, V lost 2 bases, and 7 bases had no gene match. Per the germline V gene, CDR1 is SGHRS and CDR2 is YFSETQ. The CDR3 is CASSFRTSGRASSYEQYF. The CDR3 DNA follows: TGCGCCAGCAGCTTCCGGACTAGCGGGAGGGCCTCTTCCTACGAGCAGTACTTC.

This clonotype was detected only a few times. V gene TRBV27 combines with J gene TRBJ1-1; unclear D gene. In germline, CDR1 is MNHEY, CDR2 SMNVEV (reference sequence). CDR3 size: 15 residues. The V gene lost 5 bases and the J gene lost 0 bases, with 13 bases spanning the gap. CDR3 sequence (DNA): TGTGCCAGCAGTAATAATCCAAGCATGAACACTGAAGCTTTCTTT. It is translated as CASSNNPSMNTEAFF.

DNA for the CDR3: TGCGCCAGCAGCCCCGGAAGACTAGCGGGAGGTTCTGCTGGGGCCAACGTCCTGACTTTC. It codes for CASSPGRLAGGSAGANVLTF. The genes are TRBV5-1 and TRBJ2-6, with TRBD2 matching over 13 bases. The trim removed 4 bases at V and 2 bases at J, leaving 12 bases unmatched. The CDR3 contains 20 residues. Germline CDR1 reads SGHRS; CDR2 reads YFSETQ.

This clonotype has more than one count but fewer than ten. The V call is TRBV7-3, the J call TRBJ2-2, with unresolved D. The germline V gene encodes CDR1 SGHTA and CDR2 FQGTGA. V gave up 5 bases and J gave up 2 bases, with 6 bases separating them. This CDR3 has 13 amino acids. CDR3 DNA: TGTGCCAGCAGCACGGAAAACACCGGGGAGCTGTTTTTT. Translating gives CASSTENTGELFF.

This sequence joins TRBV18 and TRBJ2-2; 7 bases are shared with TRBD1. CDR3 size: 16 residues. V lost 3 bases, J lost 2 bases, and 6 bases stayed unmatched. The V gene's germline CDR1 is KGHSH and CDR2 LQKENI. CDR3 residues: CASSPGTVDNTGELFF. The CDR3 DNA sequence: TGTGCCAGCTCACCCGGGACAGTTGATAACACCGGGGAGCTGTTTTTT.

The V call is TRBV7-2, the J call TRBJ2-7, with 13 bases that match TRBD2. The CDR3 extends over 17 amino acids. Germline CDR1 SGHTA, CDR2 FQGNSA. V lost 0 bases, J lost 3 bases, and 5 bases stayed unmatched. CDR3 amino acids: CASSLALLAGGRYEQYF. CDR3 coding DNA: TGTGCCAGCAGCTTAGCCTTACTAGCGGGAGGGCGCTACGAGCAGTACTTC.

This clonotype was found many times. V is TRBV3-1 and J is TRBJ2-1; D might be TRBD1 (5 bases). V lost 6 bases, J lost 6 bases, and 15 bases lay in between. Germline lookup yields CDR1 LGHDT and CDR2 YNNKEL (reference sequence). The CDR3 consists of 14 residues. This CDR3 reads CASSPGPKGNEQFF. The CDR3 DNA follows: TGTGCCAGCAGTCCAGGGCCCAAGGGCAATGAGCAGTTCTTC.

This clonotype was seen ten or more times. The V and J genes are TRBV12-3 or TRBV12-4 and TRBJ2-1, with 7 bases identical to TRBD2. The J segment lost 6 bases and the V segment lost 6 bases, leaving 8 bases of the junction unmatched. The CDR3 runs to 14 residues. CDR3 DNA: TGTGCCAGCAGGCCTTCGGGGGGACCCAATGAGCAGTTCTTC. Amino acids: CASRPSGGPNEQFF.

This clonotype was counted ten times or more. The CDR3 here is CASSPGTASYTQYF. CDR3 coding DNA: TGTGCCAGCTCACCCGGGACCGCCTCCTATACGCAGTATTTT. This chain connects TRBV18 to TRBJ2-3; D is perhaps TRBD1 or TRBD2 (5 bases each). The CDR3 contains 14 residues. V lost 3 bases and J 7 bases, leaving 14 bases between the germline ends. Germline CDR1 is KGHSH and CDR2 is LQKENI. Based on the CDR3 plus reference TRBV18 and TRBJ2-3, the full variable domain is NAGVMQNPRHLVRRRGQEARLRCSPMKGHSHVYWYRQLPEEGLKFMVYLQKENIIDESGMPKERFSAEFPKEGPSILRIQQVVRGDSAAYFCASSPGTASYTQYFGPGTRLTVL.

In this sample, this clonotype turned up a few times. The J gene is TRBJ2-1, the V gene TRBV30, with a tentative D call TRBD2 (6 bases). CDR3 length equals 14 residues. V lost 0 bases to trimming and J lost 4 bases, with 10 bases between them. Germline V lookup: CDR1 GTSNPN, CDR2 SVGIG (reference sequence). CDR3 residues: CAWSVGSGYNEQFF. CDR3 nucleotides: TGTGCCTGGAGTGTGGGTAGCGGTTACAATGAGCAGTTCTTC.

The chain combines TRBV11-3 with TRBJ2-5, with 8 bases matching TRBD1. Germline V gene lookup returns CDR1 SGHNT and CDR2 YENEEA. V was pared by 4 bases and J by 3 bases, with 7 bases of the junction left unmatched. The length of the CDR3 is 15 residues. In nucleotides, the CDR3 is TGTGCCAGCAGCTCCCGGACAGGGTCCGAAGAGACCCAGTACTTC. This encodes CASSSRTGSEETQYF.

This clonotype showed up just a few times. The CDR3 nucleotides read TGTGCCTCACGGATACAGGGGGCGCGGTCCGAGCAGTACTTC. Encoded protein: CASRIQGARSEQYF. The chain carries TRBV10-3 and TRBJ2-7; 9 bases are a match to TRBD1. The CDR3 is made up of 14 amino acids. Germline lookup yields CDR1 ENHRY and CDR2 SYGVKD. With 11 bases clipped from V and 6 bases from J, the junction kept 14 bases outside the gene matches.

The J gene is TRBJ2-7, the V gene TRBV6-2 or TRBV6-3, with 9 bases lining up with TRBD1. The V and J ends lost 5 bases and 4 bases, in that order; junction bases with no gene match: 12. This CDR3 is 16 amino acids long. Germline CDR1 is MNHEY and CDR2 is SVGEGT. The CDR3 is CASSQPTGTGPYEQYF. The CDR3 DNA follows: TGTGCCAGCAGTCAACCCACCGGGACAGGGCCTTACGAGCAGTACTTC.

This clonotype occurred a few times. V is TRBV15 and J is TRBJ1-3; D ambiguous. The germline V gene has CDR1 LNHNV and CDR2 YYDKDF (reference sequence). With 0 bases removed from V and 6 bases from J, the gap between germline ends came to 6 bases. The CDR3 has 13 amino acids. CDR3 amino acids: CATSREQINTIYF. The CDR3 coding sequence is TGTGCCACCAGCAGAGAACAGATAAACACCATATATTTT. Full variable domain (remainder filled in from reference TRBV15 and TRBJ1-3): DAMVIQNPRYQVTQFGKPVTLSCSQTLNHNVMYWYQQKSSQAPKLLFHYYDKDFNNEADTPDNFQSRRPNTSFCFLDIRSPGLGDTAMYLCATSREQINTIYFGEGSWLTVV.

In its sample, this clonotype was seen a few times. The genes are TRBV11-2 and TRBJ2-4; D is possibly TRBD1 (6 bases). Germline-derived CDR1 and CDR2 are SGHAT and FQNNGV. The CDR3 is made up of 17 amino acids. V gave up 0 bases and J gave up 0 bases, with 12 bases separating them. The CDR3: CASSLDWTAIAKNIQYF. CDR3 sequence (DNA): TGTGCCAGCAGCTTAGATTGGACAGCCATAGCCAAAAACATTCAGTACTTC.

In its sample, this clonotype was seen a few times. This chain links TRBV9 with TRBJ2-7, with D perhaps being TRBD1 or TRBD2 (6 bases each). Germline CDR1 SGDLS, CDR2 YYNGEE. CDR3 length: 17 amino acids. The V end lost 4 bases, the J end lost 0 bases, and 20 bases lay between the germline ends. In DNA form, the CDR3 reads TGTGCCAGCAGCCCTAGAGCTATCGGAGGGGGCTCCTACGAGCAGTACTTC. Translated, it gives CASSPRAIGGGSYEQYF.

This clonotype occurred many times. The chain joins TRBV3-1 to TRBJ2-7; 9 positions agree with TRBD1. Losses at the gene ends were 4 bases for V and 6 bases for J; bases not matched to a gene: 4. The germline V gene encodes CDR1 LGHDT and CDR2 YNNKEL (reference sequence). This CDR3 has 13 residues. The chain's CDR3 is CASSRGTGREQYF. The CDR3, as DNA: TGTGCCAGCAGCCGGGGGACAGGGCGCGAGCAGTACTTC.

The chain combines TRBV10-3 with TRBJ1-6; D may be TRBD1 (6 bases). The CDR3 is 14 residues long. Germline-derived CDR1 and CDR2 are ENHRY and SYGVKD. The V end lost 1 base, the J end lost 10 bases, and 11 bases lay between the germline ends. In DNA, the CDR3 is TGTGCCATCAGTGAGTACGGGGGCGGCTCACCCCTCCACTTT. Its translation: CAISEYGGGSPLHF.

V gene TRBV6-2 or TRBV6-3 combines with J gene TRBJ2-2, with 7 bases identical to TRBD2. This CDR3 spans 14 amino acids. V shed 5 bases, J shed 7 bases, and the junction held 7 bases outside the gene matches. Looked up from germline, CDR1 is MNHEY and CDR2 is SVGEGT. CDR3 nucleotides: TGTGCCAGCAGTATAGGCGGGGGTGACGGGGAGCTGTTTTTT. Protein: CASSIGGGDGELFF.

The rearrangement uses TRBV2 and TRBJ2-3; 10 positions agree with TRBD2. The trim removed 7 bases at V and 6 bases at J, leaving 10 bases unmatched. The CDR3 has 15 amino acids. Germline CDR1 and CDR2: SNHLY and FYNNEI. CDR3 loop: CASTLAGVPMDTQYF. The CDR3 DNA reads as TGTGCCAGCACGCTAGCGGGAGTCCCCATGGATACGCAGTATTTT.

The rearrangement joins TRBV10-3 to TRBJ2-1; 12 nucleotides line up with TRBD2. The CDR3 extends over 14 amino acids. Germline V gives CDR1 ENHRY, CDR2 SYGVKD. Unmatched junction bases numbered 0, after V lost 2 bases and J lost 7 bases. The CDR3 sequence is CAISEGLAGNEQFF. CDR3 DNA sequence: TGTGCCATCAGTGAGGGACTAGCGGGGAATGAGCAGTTCTTC.

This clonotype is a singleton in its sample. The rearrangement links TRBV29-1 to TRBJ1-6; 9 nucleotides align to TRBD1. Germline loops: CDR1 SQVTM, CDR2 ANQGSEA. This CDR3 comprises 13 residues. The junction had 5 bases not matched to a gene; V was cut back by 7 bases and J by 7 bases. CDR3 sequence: CSAGTGRNSPLHF. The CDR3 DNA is TGCAGCGCTGGGACAGGGAGAAATTCACCCCTCCACTTT.

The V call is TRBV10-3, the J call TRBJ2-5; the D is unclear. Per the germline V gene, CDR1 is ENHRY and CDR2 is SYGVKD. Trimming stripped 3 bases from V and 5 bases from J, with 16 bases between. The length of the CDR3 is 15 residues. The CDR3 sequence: CAISDPLFRSETQYF. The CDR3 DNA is TGTGCCATCAGTGACCCGCTTTTTAGGTCGGAGACCCAGTACTTC.